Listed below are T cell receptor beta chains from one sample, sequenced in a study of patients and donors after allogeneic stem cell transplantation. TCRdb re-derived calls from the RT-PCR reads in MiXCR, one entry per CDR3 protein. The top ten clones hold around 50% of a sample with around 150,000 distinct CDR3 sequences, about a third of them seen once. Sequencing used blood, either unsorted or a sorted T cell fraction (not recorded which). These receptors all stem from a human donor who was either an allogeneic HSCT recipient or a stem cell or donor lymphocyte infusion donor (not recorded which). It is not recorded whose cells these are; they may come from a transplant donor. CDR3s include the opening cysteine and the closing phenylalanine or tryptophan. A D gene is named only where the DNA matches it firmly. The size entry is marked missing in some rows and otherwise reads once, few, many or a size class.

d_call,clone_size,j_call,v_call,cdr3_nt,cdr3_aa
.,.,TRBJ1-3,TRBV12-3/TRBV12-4,TGTGCCAGCAGCCTCCTCACGACGGGGTCCGGAAACACCATATATTTT,CASSLLTTGSGNTIYF
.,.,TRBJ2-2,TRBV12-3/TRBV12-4,TGTGCCAGCCACTCCGGGGAGCTGTTTTTT,CASHSGELFF
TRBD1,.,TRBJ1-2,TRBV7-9,TGTGCCAGCAGCCCGACAGGGGTCAACTATGGCTACACCTTC,CASSPTGVNYGYTF
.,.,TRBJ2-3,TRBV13,TGTGCCAGCAGCCACTTCCGCACAGATACGCAGTATTTT,CASSHFRTDTQYF
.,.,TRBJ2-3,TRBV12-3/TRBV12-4,TGTGCCAGCAGCTCCCCGGTCGGGCGCACAGATACGCAGTATTTT,CASSSPVGRTDTQYF
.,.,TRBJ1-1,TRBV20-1,TGCAGTGCTAGGGTCTTAACGGCGAACGCTGAAGCTTTCTTT,CSARVLTANAEAFF
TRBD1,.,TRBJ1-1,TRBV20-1,TGCAGTGCTAGAATGGGACAGGCCACTGAAGCTTTCTTT,CSARMGQATEAFF
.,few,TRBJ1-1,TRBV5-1,TGCGCCAGCAGCTTGGACAGCACTATTCACACTGAAGCTTTCTTT,CASSLDSTIHTEAFF
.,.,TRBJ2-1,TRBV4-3,TGCGCCAGCAGCCAGCGGCCCGACTTAGGTTACAATGAGCAGTTCTTC,CASSQRPDLGYNEQFF
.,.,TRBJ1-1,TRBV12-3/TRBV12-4,TGTGCCAGCAGCCGCCGGGACCGCACTGAAGCTTTCTTT,CASSRRDRTEAFF
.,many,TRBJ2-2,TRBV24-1,TGTGCCACCAGTGATTTGTATGCCGGGGAGCTGTTTTTT,CATSDLYAGELFF
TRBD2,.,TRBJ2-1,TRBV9,TGTGCCAGCAGCCCCTCGGCGGGGGGGCCAGGCGAGCAGTTCTTC,CASSPSAGGPGEQFF
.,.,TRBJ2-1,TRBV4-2,TGTGCCAGCAGCCTGATCATGGGGTCGGGTGGGTACAATGAGCAGTTCTTC,CASSLIMGSGGYNEQFF
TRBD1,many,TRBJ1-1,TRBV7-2,TGTGCCAGCAGCTTAGGACAGGGCACTGAAGCTTTCTTT,CASSLGQGTEAFF
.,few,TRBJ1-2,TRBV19,TGTGCCACCTCCCGAAGGGAAGGTTTCGGCTATGGCTACACCTTC,CATSRREGFGYGYTF
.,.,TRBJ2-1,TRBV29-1,TGCAGCGGTTCAGGACCCCGGCAACAGTTCTTC,CSGSGPRQQFF
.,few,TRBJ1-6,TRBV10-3,TGTGCCATCAGTGAGGGGAGGGGCTCCTATAATTCACCCCTCCACTTT,CAISEGRGSYNSPLHF
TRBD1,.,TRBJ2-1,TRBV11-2,TGTGCCAGCAGTTACGGGACAGGGGCATACAATGAGCAGTTCTTC,CASSYGTGAYNEQFF
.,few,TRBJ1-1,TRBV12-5,TGTGCTAGTGGTTTGGTACCGGGGACTGAAGCTTTCTTT,CASGLVPGTEAFF
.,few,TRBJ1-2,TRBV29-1,TGCAGCGTCCCCGGACTCAATTCTAACTATGGCTACACCTTC,CSVPGLNSNYGYTF
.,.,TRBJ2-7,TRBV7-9,TGTGCCAGCAGCTTAGCAGCATACGAGCAGTACTTC,CASSLAAYEQYF
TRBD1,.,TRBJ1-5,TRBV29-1,TGCAGCGTTGACAGGGGGCTAGGACAGCCCCAGCATTTT,CSVDRGLGQPQHF
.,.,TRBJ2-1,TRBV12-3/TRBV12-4,TGTGCCAGCAGTTTAGACGGTCACTACAATGAGCAGTTCTTC,CASSLDGHYNEQFF
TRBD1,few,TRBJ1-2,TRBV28,TGTGCCAGCAGTTCACTCGGGACAGGGGGGAACTATGGCTACACCTTC,CASSSLGTGGNYGYTF
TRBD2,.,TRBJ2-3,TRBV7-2,TGTGCCTCCCATAGCGGGGGGACCACAGATACGCAGTATTTT,CASHSGGTTDTQYF
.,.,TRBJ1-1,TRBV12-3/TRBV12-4,TGTGCCAGCAGTTTACGCAGGGTGAGCACTGAAGCTTTCTTT,CASSLRRVSTEAFF
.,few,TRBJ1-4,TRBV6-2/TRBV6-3,TGTGCCAGCAGTTACGGAGGGGGTCCTAATGAAAAACTGTTTTTT,CASSYGGGPNEKLFF
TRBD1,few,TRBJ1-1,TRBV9,TGTGCCAGCAGCGTAGCCCAGGGGGCGACCAACACTGAAGCTTTCTTT,CASSVAQGATNTEAFF
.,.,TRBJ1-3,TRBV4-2,TGTGCCAGCAGCCACCCCGAACAGGGTAGCTCTGGAAACACCATATATTTT,CASSHPEQGSSGNTIYF
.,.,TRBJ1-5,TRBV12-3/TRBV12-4,TGTGCCAGCAGCCCATGGGAGGGAATCGGCAATCAGCCCCAGCATTTT,CASSPWEGIGNQPQHF
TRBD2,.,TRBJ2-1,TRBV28,TGTGCCAGCAGTTCTCTAAAGCGGGGGGACTACAATGAGCAGTTCTTC,CASSSLKRGDYNEQFF
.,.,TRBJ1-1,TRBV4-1,TGCGCCAGCAGCATTACAGGGATGAACACTGAAGCTTTCTTT,CASSITGMNTEAFF
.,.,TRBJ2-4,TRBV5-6,TGTGCCAGCAGCGGGACAACGCTAGCCAAAAACATTCAGTACTTC,CASSGTTLAKNIQYF
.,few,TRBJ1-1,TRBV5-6,TGTGCCAGCAGCTTGGGACCGGGAGCGAACACTGAAGCTTTCTTT,CASSLGPGANTEAFF
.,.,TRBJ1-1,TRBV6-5,TGTGCCAGCAGCCGTGAAGGGGGCACTGAAGCTTTCTTT,CASSREGGTEAFF
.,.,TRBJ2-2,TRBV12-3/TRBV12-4,TGTGCCAGCAGCTCGAACACCGGGGAGCTGTTTTTT,CASSSNTGELFF
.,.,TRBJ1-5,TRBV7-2,TGTGCCAGCAGCCCCCACTCGGGAGGGGGGCAGCCCCAGCATTTT,CASSPHSGGGQPQHF